Shown below are 20 T cell receptor beta chains from a single sample sequenced in a study of T cells in localized non-small cell lung cancer. Method: immunoSEQ multiplex PCR; TCRdb's copy keeps in-frame clones and lacks some. The profile covers tens of thousands of clones, with roughly nine tenths appearing a single time and over 15% taken by the ten largest. The source material was peripheral blood mononuclear cells, sampled before any cancer treatment. The receptors shown here come from a man aged 35 to 70 with stage III lung adenocarcinoma.

The V gene is TRBV6-5, the J gene TRBJ2-7; D perhaps matches TRBD1 (5 bases). V was pared by 2 bases and J by 9 bases, with 17 bases between. This CDR3 contains 14 residues. The V gene's germline CDR1 is MNHEY and CDR2 SVGAGI. The CDR3 here is CASSYDDSIPGQYF. CDR3 nucleotide sequence: TGTGCCAGCAGTTACGACGACAGCATCCCTGGGCAGTACTTC.

The chain joins TRBV5-3 to TRBJ1-2, with TRBD1 matching 11 bases. TRBV5-3 is labeled an ORF, and its function is uncertain. This CDR3 is 18 amino acids long. The J segment lost 0 bases and the V segment lost 1 base, leaving 8 bases of the junction unmatched. CDR3 sequence (DNA): TGTGCCAGAAGCTTGTACCCGGACAGGGGGCGTACTAACTATGGCTACACCTTC. As protein: CARSLYPDRGRTNYGYTF.

In its sample, this clone was seen once. The chain uses TRBV7-6 and TRBJ2-7, with 10 bases matching TRBD2. CDR1 is SGHVS and CDR2 is FNYEAQ in the germline V gene. V lost 4 bases to trimming and J lost 6 bases; unmatched junction nucleotides: 12. CDR3 length equals 16 residues. The CDR3 DNA sequence: TGTGCCAGCAGCTCAAGAGCGGGAGCGGGGGGGCCCGAGCAGTACTTC. Amino acids: CASSSRAGAGGPEQYF.

V gene TRBV7-8 combines with J gene TRBJ1-4; no firm D call. The V end was cut by 0 bases, the J end by 5 bases, with 7 bases between. The CDR3 runs to 14 residues. The germline V gene encodes CDR1 SGHVS and CDR2 FQNEAQ. The CDR3 DNA reads TGTGCCAGCAGCTTAGCACGGGCGAATGAAAAACTGTTTTTT. Translating it yields CASSLARANEKLFF.

This clone appeared a few times. The rearrangement links TRBV5-4 to TRBJ2-5; 10 positions match TRBD2. This CDR3 has 15 amino acids. Germline CDR1 SGHNT, CDR2 YYREEE (reference sequence). Unmatched junction bases numbered 4, after V lost 0 bases and J lost 5 bases. DNA for the CDR3: TGTGCCAGCAGCTTGGTAGCGGGGGGAGGGGAGACCCAGTACTTC. Its protein is CASSLVAGGGETQYF.

This clone was seen only once. J is TRBJ2-3 and V is TRBV14; D gene unclear. Germline V lookup: CDR1 SGHDN, CDR2 FVKESK. This CDR3 spans 16 amino acids. The V end lost 1 base, the J end lost 1 base, and 12 bases lay between the germline ends. As DNA, the CDR3 is TGTGCCAGCAGCCAAGGGTACTTGTCCCGCACAGATACGCAGTATTTT. It codes for CASSQGYLSRTDTQYF.

V is TRBV2 and J is TRBJ1-1, with TRBD1 as a possible D gene (6 bases). Germline V gives CDR1 SNHLY, CDR2 FYNNEI. The CDR3 covers 15 residues. Trimming left V 2 bases short and J 3 bases short, with 13 bases between. This CDR3 is CASSERGGLDTEAFF. CDR3 DNA sequence: TGTGCCAGCAGTGAACGAGGGGGGTTGGACACTGAAGCTTTCTTT.

The chain has TRBV7-3 and TRBJ2-3; the D gene could be TRBD1 or TRBD2 (5 bases each). From germline, CDR1 is SGHTA and CDR2 FQGTGA. The CDR3 sequence is 14 residues long. Trimming removed 5 bases at V and 2 bases at J, with 11 bases between. The chain's CDR3 is CASSRDGPTDTQYF. The CDR3 DNA sequence: TGTGCCAGCAGCCGGGACGGTCCCACAGATACGCAGTATTTT. The variable domain in full, with the rest retrieved from reference TRBV7-3 and TRBJ2-3, is GAGVSQTPSNKVTEKGKYVELRCDPISGHTALYWYRQSLGQGPEFLIYFQGTGAADDSGLPNDRFFAVRPEGSVSTLKIQRTERGDSAVYLCASSRDGPTDTQYFGPGTRLTVL.

V is TRBV12-2 and J is TRBJ1-2; the table's D call, TRBD1, was not checked against the DNA. TRBV12-2 is described as a pseudogene. There are 15 residues in the CDR3. The CDR3 reads CASRRGQGAYYGYTF. The DNA for the CDR3 is TGTGCAAGTCGCCGTGGACAGGGGGCATACTATGGCTACACCTTC.

This clone appeared once. V and J are TRBV7-3 and TRBJ2-5; 7 bases match TRBD2. V lost 3 bases and J lost 2; bases outside the gene matches: 3. Per the germline V gene, CDR1 is SGHTA and CDR2 is FQGTGA. The CDR3 has 14 amino acids. The CDR3 nucleotides read TGTGCCAGCAGCTTTAGGGGACTACAAGAGACCCAGTACTTC. Protein product: CASSFRGLQETQYF.

This clone was detected only a few times. The chain combines TRBV7-9 with TRBJ2-5; weak D call: TRBD2 (7 bases). Trimming pared 8 bases from V and 0 bases from J, leaving 13 bases between. The CDR3 spans 14 residues. Germline CDR1 SEHNR, CDR2 FQNEAQ (reference sequence). The CDR3 is CASGGGGNQETQYF. CDR3 nucleotide sequence: TGTGCCAGCGGAGGGGGGGGCAACCAAGAGACCCAGTACTTC.

The V call is TRBV5-1, the J call TRBJ1-2; D call uncertain. This CDR3 is built from 13 residues. From germline, CDR1 is SGHRS and CDR2 YFSETQ. The V end was cut by 2 bases, the J end by 5 bases, with 10 bases between. The CDR3 region is CASSFYRGYGYTF. CDR3 nucleotide sequence: TGCGCCAGCAGCTTTTATCGGGGTTATGGCTACACCTTC. The full variable domain, with the rest looked up from reference TRBV5-1 and TRBJ1-2, is KAGVTQTPRYLIKTRGQQVTLSCSPISGHRSVSWYQQTPGQGLQFLFEYFSETQRNKGNFPGRFSGRQFSNSRSEMNVSTLELGDSALYLCASSFYRGYGYTFGSGTRLTVV.

This rearrangement joins TRBV5-1 to TRBJ1-6; D may be TRBD1 (5 bases). V dropped 4 bases and J dropped 5 bases, with 7 bases sitting between them. From germline, CDR1 is SGHRS and CDR2 YFSETQ. This CDR3 contains 13 residues. The CDR3 DNA reads TGCGCCAGCAGCGTACAGGATAATTCACCCCTCCACTTT. It codes for CASSVQDNSPLHF.

The chain links TRBV2 to TRBJ1-2, with D maybe TRBD1 (6 bases). The CDR3 extends over 14 amino acids. V gave up 6 bases and J gave up 2 bases, with 13 bases separating them. Per the germline V gene, CDR1 is SNHLY and CDR2 is FYNNEI. The CDR3 is CASRGGAGNYGYTF. The DNA of the CDR3 is TGTGCCAGCAGGGGGGGGGCTGGGAACTATGGCTACACCTTC.

The rearrangement links TRBV5-6 to TRBJ1-6; TRBD1 matches 8 bases. Germline V lookup: CDR1 SGHDT, CDR2 YYEEEE. V lost 6 bases and J lost 14; bases outside the gene matches: 10. The CDR3 loop spans 13 amino acids. CDR3 DNA: TGTGCCAGCAACAGGGGGGGGCTTGGGTCCCTCCACTTT. It translates to CASNRGGLGSLHF.

The chain combines TRBV9 with TRBJ2-3; D is perhaps TRBD1 or TRBD2 (5 bases each). Trimming stripped 3 bases from V and 0 bases from J, with 11 bases between. Germline V CDR1 and CDR2: SGDLS, YYNGEE. The CDR3 is 15 residues long. As DNA, the CDR3 is TGTGCCAGCAGCGCAACGGGACGCAGCACAGATACGCAGTATTTT. It is translated as CASSATGRSTDTQYF.

This clone was seen only a few times. The rearrangement joins TRBV6-5 to TRBJ1-6; no reliable D call. Germline V gene sequence: CDR1 MNHEY, CDR2 SVGAGI. The CDR3 runs to 14 residues. V dropped 5 bases and J dropped 9 bases, with 14 bases sitting between them. The CDR3 coding sequence is TGTGCCAGCAGTATGACCACAACAAGTTCACCCCTCCACTTT. As protein: CASSMTTTSSPLHF.

This chain links TRBV27 with TRBJ1-1; D is ambiguous. Trimming removed 4 bases from V and 6 bases from J, with 12 bases in between. The CDR3 length is 13 residues. Looked up from germline, CDR1 is MNHEY and CDR2 is SMNVEV (reference sequence). The DNA of the CDR3 is TGTGCCAGCAGTTCAAAAAGATCGGCTGAAGCTTTCTTT. As protein: CASSSKRSAEAFF.

The rearrangement joins TRBV6-6 to TRBJ2-5; 10 bases agree with TRBD2. Germline assignment: CDR1 MNHNY and CDR2 SVGAGI (reference sequence). With 4 bases clipped from V and 3 bases from J, the junction kept 2 bases outside the gene matches. The CDR3 has 14 amino acids. The chain's CDR3 is CASSLAGGEETQYF. As DNA, the CDR3 is TGTGCCAGCAGTTTAGCGGGGGGAGAAGAGACCCAGTACTTC.

The chain couples TRBV19 to TRBJ1-4, with a possible D match to TRBD1 (5 bases). The CDR3 contains 16 residues. Trimming left V 4 bases short and J 6 bases short, with 18 bases between. Germline CDR1 reads LNHDA; CDR2 reads SQIVND (reference sequence). CDR3 in DNA: TGTGCCAGTAGTACCTGGGGCAGATCTACGGATGAAAAACTGTTTTTT. Translated: CASSTWGRSTDEKLFF.